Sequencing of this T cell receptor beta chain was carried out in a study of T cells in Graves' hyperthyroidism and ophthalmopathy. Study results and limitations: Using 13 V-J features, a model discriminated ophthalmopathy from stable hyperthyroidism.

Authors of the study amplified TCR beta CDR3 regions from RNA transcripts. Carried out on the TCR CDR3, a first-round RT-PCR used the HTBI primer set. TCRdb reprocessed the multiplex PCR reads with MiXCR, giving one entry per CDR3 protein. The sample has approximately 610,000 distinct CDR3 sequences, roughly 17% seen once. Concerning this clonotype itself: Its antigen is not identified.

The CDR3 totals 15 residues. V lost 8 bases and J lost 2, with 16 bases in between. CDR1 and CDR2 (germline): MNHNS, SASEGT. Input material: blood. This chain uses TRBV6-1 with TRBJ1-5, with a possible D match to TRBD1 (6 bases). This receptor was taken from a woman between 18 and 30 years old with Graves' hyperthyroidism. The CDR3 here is CASWGRGAGNQPQHF. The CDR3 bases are TGTGCCAGCTGGGGCCGGGGGGCAGGCAATCAGCCCCAGCATTTT.